This TCR beta chain was observed in a study of blood T cell repertoires in COVID-19. Study as a whole: There were acute and convalescent COVID-19 samples, and they came from the United States, Italy and Spain. T cells, B-cell-depleted T cells, or PBMCs provided the cDNA or gDNA that served as material.

In the original workflow: The authors estimated nucleated cell counts from reference gene primer amplification. Clones were read by immunoSEQ multiplex PCR, and TCRdb kept only the in-frame ones, dropping some. That table furnishes V, J and clone size, whereas the DNA furnished D and trimming. The data show 170,000 or so clones, around nine tenths seen once. Germline CDR1 and CDR2: LGHDT and YNNKEL (reference sequence). V lost 4 bases to trimming and J lost 2 bases, with 9 bases between them. This CDR3 is built from 13 residues. The source is a man between 50 and 59 years old with acute or convalescent COVID-19. J is TRBJ2-7 and V is TRBV3-1 (or the pseudogene TRBV3-2), with D possibly being TRBD1 (6 bases). Sequencing was done on a sample of peripheral blood. The CDR3, as DNA: TGTGCCAGCAGCCCCAGGGGACCCTACGAGCAGTACTTC. It yields the protein CASSPRGPYEQYF.